One sample yielded the 10 T cell receptor beta chains listed below, sequenced in a study of regulatory T cells in long-lasting Graves disease. Both iRepertoire HTBI primers and Arm-PCR of CDR3 regions were used to build the TCR beta libraries. Each CDR3 protein is one row after TCRdb ran MiXCR on the multiplex PCR reads. Of over 450,000 distinct CDR3 sequences listed, roughly 21% are singletons. This sample's time point: persistent/refractory GD, antithyroid drugs over 5 years with positive TRAb. PBMC RNA served as the TCR library source. The source was peripheral blood mononuclear cells (PBMCs), collected when the disease was refractory, from a patient treated with antithyroid drugs. Receptor source: a female donor with Graves disease.

The rearrangement links TRBV4-1 to TRBJ1-4; D not certain. The length of the CDR3 is 15 residues. CDR1 is MGHRA and CDR2 is YSYEKL in the germline V gene. Trimming pared 5 bases from V and 0 bases from J, leaving 10 bases between. CDR3 sequence (DNA): TGCGCCAGCAGCACGGCCGGGACAACTAATGAAAAACTGTTTTTT. Protein: CASSTAGTTNEKLFF.

There are many counts of this clonotype. The chain combines TRBV7-2 with TRBJ2-5, with a tentative D call TRBD1 (7 bases). Trimming took off 7 bases at V and 5 bases at J, with 14 bases between the two ends. The germline V gene has CDR1 SGHTA and CDR2 FQGNSA. The length of the CDR3 is 13 residues. DNA for the CDR3: TGTGCCAGCACCACGACAGGGAGGGAGACCCAGTACTTC. Translated: CASTTTGRETQYF.

The sample holds many counts of this clonotype. The V and J genes are TRBV6-5 and TRBJ1-2, with a possible D match to TRBD1 (6 bases). V lost 0 bases to trimming and J lost 3 bases, with 17 bases between them. This CDR3 contains 17 residues. Germline CDR1 MNHEY, CDR2 SVGAGI. The CDR3 DNA sequence: TGTGCCAGCAGTTACTCGAGAGGGACAAAAAGTGACTATGGCTACACCTTC. Residues: CASSYSRGTKSDYGYTF.

This clonotype showed up just a few times. The rearrangement joins TRBV18 to TRBJ1-1; D unresolved. Trimming took off 0 bases at V and 1 base at J, with 3 bases between the two ends. This CDR3 region has 13 residues. Germline V gives CDR1 KGHSH, CDR2 LQKENI. The CDR3 DNA is TGTGCCAGCTCACCACCGACGAACACTGAAGCTTTCTTT. Translating gives CASSPPTNTEAFF.

This clonotype was observed a few times. V gene TRBV11-2 combines with J gene TRBJ1-5; 10 bases are a match to TRBD1. V dropped 6 bases and J dropped 4; count of bases not matched to a gene: 6. The CDR3 consists of 15 residues. Germline lookup yields CDR1 SGHAT and CDR2 FQNNGV. The CDR3, as DNA: TGTGCCAGCAGAGCCGGGACAGGGGTTAATCAGCCCCAGCATTTT. Its translation: CASRAGTGVNQPQHF.

This clonotype was picked up many times. V and J are TRBV5-1 and TRBJ2-2, with a tentative D call TRBD2 (5 bases). Germline V CDR1 and CDR2: SGHRS, YFSETQ. This CDR3 has 15 residues. V was trimmed by 10 bases and J by 6 bases, leaving 22 bases between them. This chain's CDR3 is CASSLVELTSGELFF. For the CDR3, the DNA is TGCGCCTCCTCACTAGTAGAACTCACCTCCGGGGAGCTGTTTTTT.

The V call is TRBV6-2 or TRBV6-3, the J call TRBJ2-3; 15 positions agree with TRBD2. With 5 bases clipped from V and 8 bases from J, the junction kept 8 bases outside the gene matches. The CDR3 extends over 16 amino acids. Germline V gene sequence: CDR1 MNHEY, CDR2 SVGEGT. The CDR3 DNA is TGTGCCAGCAGTGAGGGACTAGCGGGGGGTTGGGGTACGCAGTATTTT. It specifies CASSEGLAGGWGTQYF.

In regard to this clonotype: A read error may be the cause here, since a much bigger clone is one base away. V is TRBV5-1 and J is TRBJ1-1; no definite D call. The CDR3 runs to 14 residues. Germline V CDR1 and CDR2: SGHRS, YFSETQ. The CDR3 DNA sequence: TGCGCCAGCAGCTTTGGGCAGTTGGAGTCTGAAGCTTCCTTT. This gives the protein CASSFGQLESEASF.

There are many counts of this clonotype. The genes are TRBV28 and TRBJ1-2; possibly TRBD1 for D (6 bases). Per germline, CDR1 MDHEN and CDR2 SYDVKM. Trimming removed 6 bases at V and 1 base at J, with 18 bases between. CDR3 size: 16 residues. The CDR3 sequence is CASRLPEGGNNYGYTF. CDR3 in DNA: TGTGCCAGCAGGCTTCCGGAGGGGGGGAATAACTATGGCTACACCTTC.

This clonotype has ten or more counts. V gene TRBV2 combines with J gene TRBJ1-6, with D maybe TRBD1 (6 bases). The ends were cut back, 7 bases at V and 9 bases at J, with 13 bases in the middle. The germline CDR1 and CDR2 sequences are SNHLY and FYNNEI. The length of the CDR3 is 13 residues. The CDR3 sequence is CASIVQGGSPLHF. Written as DNA, the CDR3 is TGTGCCAGCATAGTACAGGGAGGTTCACCCCTCCACTTT.